This entry is about one TCR beta chain. The antigen is undetermined. The sample comes from a study of blood T cells in healthy people across ages. General study points: Donor CMV infection status was unknown, possibly confounding age-related changes in expanded clonotypes.

The second PCR ran roughly 6 to 11 cycles with a sample-barcoded 5' primer and J-beta primers. TCRdb re-analysed the 5' RACE reads in MiXCR, keeping a single row per CDR3 protein. The table records just under 550,000 distinct CDR3 sequences, less than 25% of them present only once. The same sample was also used in a study of T cells of mothers and their children. Per that paper: In cDNA synthesis, all of the extracted RNA was used at around 1.4 ug per 15 ul.

The source material was blood. The receptor comes from a boy under 18 in good health.

The CDR3 bases are TGTGCCAGCAGCTCGTATGAGGGAGGGGTAACTAATGAAAAACTGTTTTTT. It translates to CASSSYEGGVTNEKLFF. The gene calls are TRBV7-9 and TRBJ1-4, with a tentative D call TRBD1 (5 bases). The CDR3 has 17 residues. The germline V gene encodes CDR1 SEHNR and CDR2 FQNEAQ (reference sequence). V shed 4 bases and J shed 1 base, with 16 bases lying between them.